Sequencing of this TCR beta chain was carried out in a study of T cells after yellow fever vaccination. Whole-study context: Fractions low in cell number were prepared with SMART-Seq v4 Ultra Low Input. Study findings and constraints: Any FACS-sorted repertoire could hold abundant clonotypes that contaminate it from the bulk population. Researchers report a weaker secondary response that nonetheless peaked faster, day 5 versus 15.

5'RACE template switching generated TCR cDNA, adding a universal primer site and UMIs. TCRdb re-called the 5' RACE reads with MiXCR, one entry per CDR3 protein. The top ten hold 15% to 20% of the sample, which has hundreds of thousands of distinct CDR3 sequences, 15% to 20% seen once. Many counts were recorded for this clonotype. The antigen remains unidentified. Sequences were derived from PBMCs, sampled before the yellow fever booster vaccination. The clonotype originates from a man aged 18 to 30 who received the YFV17D yellow fever vaccine.

The CDR3 nucleotides are TGCAGTGCCGTACCCCACAGGCTCGAGCAGTACTTC. It encodes CSAVPHRLEQYF. The rearrangement joins TRBV20-1 to TRBJ2-7; possibly TRBD1 for D (5 bases). CDR3 size: 12 residues. Per the germline V gene, CDR1 is DFQATT and CDR2 is SNEGSKA (reference sequence). Trimming shortened V by 6 bases and J by 6 bases, and 15 bases separated the two germline ends.